This T cell receptor (beta chain) was sequenced for a study of cytomegalovirus exposure and HLA in healthy donors. Background on the study: Researchers found that roughly 80% of a few hundred genotyped donors fell within the Caucasian-associated ancestry cluster. Study conclusions and caveats: Several top significant clusters appeared, in a later analysis, to be linked to common viral pathogens. Later work found that TCR association rates differed between HLA loci; DRB1 had the most and HLA-C the fewest. Clonal expansion, a later analysis showed, was greater in HLA-associated TCR beta chains than in equally common others.

The CDR3 consists of 16 residues. CDR1 SGHDT and CDR2 YYEEEE come from the germline V gene. Losses at the gene ends were 0 bases for V and 6 bases for J; bases not matched to a gene: 11. PCR was performed using 60 Vbeta and 13 Jbeta primers. TCRdb keeps only in-frame clones here, not all; method: immunoSEQ multiplex PCR. The repertoire includes just under 95,000 clones, roughly 80% of them detected once, and about 1.2% sits in the top ten. Only one count was recorded for this clone. Its cognate antigen is unknown. Sequencing used PBMCs. The receptor comes from a girl aged 2 to 10 in good health and CMV-seropositive. The chain combines TRBV5-6 with TRBJ1-2, with 7 bases lining up with TRBD1. CDR3 nucleotide sequence: TGTGCCAGCAGCTTGGGTTACGCAGGGGGTATGGATGGCTACACCTTC. This translates into CASSLGYAGGMDGYTF.